This T cell receptor beta chain derives from a study of identical twins. The CDR3 has 16 amino acids. Unmatched junction bases numbered 12, after V lost 8 bases and J lost 4 bases. TCRdb used MiXCR to reprocess the 5' RACE reads, holding one entry per CDR3 protein. The sample records approximately 590,000 distinct CDR3 sequences, over 8.5% being singletons. These sequences were also reported in another study, on yellow fever vaccine responses in identical twins.

This clonotype was obtained from a woman between 18 and 29 years old in good health. Material for sequencing was PBMCs. This rearrangement joins TRBV12-3 or TRBV12-4 to TRBJ2-1, with TRBD2 matching over 9 bases. The chain's CDR3 is CASAPLRGGAYNEQFF. CDR3 in DNA: TGTGCCAGCGCCCCACTGCGGGGGGGGGCATACAATGAGCAGTTCTTC.